These T cell receptor beta chains were read from a single sample in a study of neurological immune-mediated disorders. Each CDR3 protein is one row after TCRdb ran MiXCR on the 5' RACE reads. The profile shows some 76,000 distinct CDR3 sequences, roughly 3% of them singletons. The sequencing input was PBMCs. The origin of the receptors is a woman aged 50 to 60 with multiple sclerosis. The CDR3 runs from the conserved cysteine through the conserved F or W. The D gene is left open where the match is weak.

TRBV12-3/TRBV12-4,16,TRBJ1-5,TRBD1,CASSLGDTGGGQPQHF
TRBV5-1,13,TRBJ2-2,NA,CASRDRDTGELFF
TRBV7-9,18,TRBJ2-3,TRBD2,CASSLKVRLAGVSATQYF
TRBV5-1,14,TRBJ2-5,NA,CASSLSPGVGTQYF
TRBV27,17,TRBJ1-1,TRBD1,CASSSIGQGRSNTEAFF
TRBV12-3/TRBV12-4,16,TRBJ2-7,TRBD2,CASSRATSGYTYEQYF
TRBV7-2,15,TRBJ2-5,NA,CASSTHSVPQETQYF
TRBV27,15,TRBJ1-2,TRBD1,CASSSYRGSNYGYTF
TRBV4-3,16,TRBJ2-1,TRBD2,CASSHISGGFNNEQFF
TRBV7-2,15,TRBJ2-3,NA,CASSIQGGSTDTQYF
TRBV6-2/TRBV6-3,14,TRBJ2-7,TRBD1,CASRWDRAGHEQYF
TRBV6-5,16,TRBJ2-1,TRBD2,CASSYSSAGGPNEQFF
TRBV7-2,14,TRBJ2-2,NA,CASSLVAKPGELFF
TRBV20-1,13,TRBJ2-3,NA,CSARDARTDTQYF
TRBV20-1,15,TRBJ2-1,NA,CSARDVSSSYNEQFF
TRBV20-1,17,TRBJ2-3,NA,CSARGHNRGVSTDTQYF
TRBV20-1,18,TRBJ1-6,TRBD1,CSARDAAGQGFYNSPLHF
TRBV19,13,TRBJ2-7,NA,CAVGRGNLYEQYF
TRBV5-6,15,TRBJ2-1,NA,CASSLLRGARNEQFF
TRBV28,15,TRBJ2-7,TRBD1,CASSPSGTGAAEQYF
TRBV20-1,15,TRBJ2-7,TRBD1,CSARDLDRGGHEQYF
TRBV20-1,15,TRBJ2-1,TRBD2,CSVLADLYSYNEQFF
TRBV27,14,TRBJ2-2,NA,CAIPKVPRPGELFF
TRBV7-2,16,TRBJ2-3,TRBD2,CASSLGSGGARDTQYF
TRBV7-9,14,TRBJ1-1,TRBD1,CASSFSTGVWGAFF
TRBV7-9,15,TRBJ2-1,TRBD2,CASSQLAGGYNEQFF
TRBV7-9,15,TRBJ2-1,NA,CASSFGGAHYNEQFF
TRBV12-3/TRBV12-4,13,TRBJ1-1,NA,CASTPSGLTEAFF
TRBV7-2,17,TRBJ1-1,NA,CASSLNGGLGRNTEAFF
TRBV7-9,14,TRBJ2-7,NA,CASSLTGGSYEQYF
TRBV5-1,16,TRBJ2-7,TRBD2,CASRGTSGSETYEQYF
TRBV7-2,16,TRBJ1-1,TRBD1,CASSRTGRAENTEAFF
TRBV4-2,16,TRBJ2-5,TRBD2,CASSRNPRGGLETQYF
TRBV5-1,14,TRBJ2-2,NA,CASSTSTNTGELFF
TRBV29-1,16,TRBJ2-1,NA,CSVEDERRSSYNEQFF
TRBV7-2,16,TRBJ2-1,NA,CASSLGVSLSYNEQFF
TRBV18,15,TRBJ1-6,TRBD1,CASSPRTRQGVTLHF
TRBV5-1,14,TRBJ2-1,NA,CASSLDRPYNEQFF
TRBV20-1,13,TRBJ1-5,NA,CSAGGARGQPQHF
TRBV20-1,14,TRBJ2-1,NA,CSAREVYSSNEQFF
TRBV11-2,16,TRBJ2-3,NA,CASSFNMPGGTDTQYF
TRBV12-3/TRBV12-4,14,TRBJ1-4,NA,CASSFGRGNEKLFF
TRBV20-1,11,TRBJ2-3,NA,CSARTRDTQYF
TRBV29-1,14,TRBJ2-1,NA,CSVFGLAFYNEQFF
TRBV12-3/TRBV12-4,14,TRBJ2-3,NA,CASSPAGKVDTQYF
TRBV28,15,TRBJ2-3,TRBD1,CASSPGQASTDTQYF
TRBV5-1,15,TRBJ1-3,NA,CASSLGHLSGNTIYF
TRBV20-1,15,TRBJ2-1,TRBD1,CSAGDRAISYNEQFF